The next 5 T cell receptor beta chains were all read from a single sample in a study of identical twins. MiXCR was run by TCRdb on the 5' RACE reads, yielding one entry per CDR3 protein. The top ten hold approximately 0.9% of the sample, which has some 500,000 distinct CDR3 sequences, roughly an eighth seen once. These data are also associated with another study on yellow fever vaccine responses in identical twins.

Sequences were obtained from CD4+ T cells sorted from blood. The receptor source for this set is a woman aged 18-29 years in good health.

This clonotype was picked up many times. This chain uses TRBV7-2 with TRBJ2-3, with 9 positions matching TRBD1. The V gene's germline CDR1 is SGHTA and CDR2 FQGNSA. The junction had 3 bases not matched to a gene; V was cut back by 1 base and J by 4 bases. The CDR3 loop spans 15 amino acids. The CDR3, as DNA: TGTGCCAGCAGCTTAGAGGGGACAGGGCCAGATACGCAGTATTTT. It is translated as CASSLEGTGPDTQYF.

This sequence joins TRBV15 and TRBJ2-4; 14 bases match TRBD2. Germline V gene data show CDR1 as LNHNV and CDR2 as YYDKDF (reference sequence). The CDR3 extends over 17 amino acids. Unmatched junction bases numbered 5, after V lost 0 bases and J lost 7 bases. The CDR3 DNA follows: TGTGCCACCAGCAGAGAGGGGACTAGCGGGAGTATGAACATTCAGTACTTC. Encoded protein: CATSREGTSGSMNIQYF.

About this clonotype itself: A junction end diverges from the germline sequence, so it may reflect a read error. The chain recombines TRBV12-3 or TRBV12-4 with TRBJ2-5; D not resolved. The CDR3 is 16 amino acids. The CDR3 region is CASSLGRAEIQETRYF. CDR3 DNA sequence: TGTGCCAGCAGTTTAGGCCGGGCAGAAATACAAGAGACCCGGTACTTC.

This clonotype was picked up many times. The chain couples TRBV2 to TRBJ2-3; 9 bases line up with TRBD2. Germline CDR1 SNHLY, CDR2 FYNNEI. V shed 4 bases, J shed 2 bases, and the junction held 13 bases outside the gene matches. The CDR3 consists of 18 residues. CDR3 protein: CASSVVAGAGYHTDTQYF. For the CDR3, the DNA is TGTGCCAGCAGTGTGGTAGCGGGAGCCGGTTACCACACAGATACGCAGTATTTT.

This clonotype was observed a handful of times. This chain joins TRBV11-1 and TRBJ2-1; 7 nucleotides agree with TRBD2. The V gene end was trimmed by 5 bases and the J gene end by 7 bases; junction bases not matched to a gene: 20. The CDR3 has 18 amino acids. Per the germline V gene, CDR1 is SGHAT and CDR2 is FQDESV (reference sequence). In DNA, the CDR3 is TGTGCCAGCAGCCCCGAGGGCGCCCTCGGGGGGAGGTATAATGAGCAGTTCTTC. It codes for CASSPEGALGGRYNEQFF.